This T cell receptor beta chain was found in a study of blood T cell repertoires in COVID-19. About the study: PBMCs, B-cell-depleted T cells, or T cells provided the cDNA or gDNA that made up the material.

V lost 2 bases and J 3 bases, leaving 19 bases between the germline ends. This CDR3 is built from 17 residues. Germline V gene data show CDR1 as SEHNR and CDR2 as FQNEAQ (reference sequence). How the authors handled the data: Researchers report that nucleated cell counts were estimated from reference gene primer amplification. Profiled with immunoSEQ multiplex PCR; TCRdb holds only in-frame clones, not every one. V, J and clone size derive from that table, while D and trimming were established from the DNA sequence. The sample consists of 55,000 to 70,000 clones, 86% of them appearing once. This clonotype was obtained from a man aged 50 to 60 with acute or convalescent COVID-19. The specimen sequenced was peripheral blood. V and J are TRBV7-9 and TRBJ2-5, with a tentative D call TRBD2 (7 bases). CDR3 bases: TGTGCCAGCAGCTTACTGCCCCCTGGGGGGGGCGAAGAGACCCAGTACTTC. As protein: CASSLLPPGGGEETQYF.